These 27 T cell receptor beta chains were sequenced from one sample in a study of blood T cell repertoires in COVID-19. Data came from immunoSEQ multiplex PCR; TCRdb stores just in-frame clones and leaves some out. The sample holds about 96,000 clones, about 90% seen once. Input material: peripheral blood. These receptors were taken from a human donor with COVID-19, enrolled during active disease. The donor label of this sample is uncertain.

As DNA, the CDR3 is TGTGCCAGCAGTGAAGACCCGCGGGGCAATCAGCCCCAGCATTTT. Encoded protein: CASSEDPRGNQPQHF. This rearrangement joins TRBV25-1 to TRBJ1-5; D not certain. The CDR3 runs to 15 residues. V was shortened by 2 bases and J by 2 bases, with 10 bases between the two germline ends. Germline CDR1 reads MGHDK; CDR2 reads SYGVNS.

CDR3 amino acids: CATSRERAGNTIYF. The CDR3 region has the DNA TGTGCCACCAGCAGAGAAAGAGCTGGAAACACCATATATTTT. This chain uses TRBV15 with TRBJ1-3; D not certain. V was cut by 0 bases and J by 2 bases, with 5 bases left in between. The CDR3 has 14 amino acids. Per the germline V gene, CDR1 is LNHNV and CDR2 is YYDKDF (reference sequence).

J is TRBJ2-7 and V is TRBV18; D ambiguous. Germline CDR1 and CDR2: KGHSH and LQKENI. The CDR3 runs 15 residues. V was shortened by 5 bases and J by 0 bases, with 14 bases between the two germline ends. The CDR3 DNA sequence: TGTGCCAGCTCAGGTCCAGCGATGAGCTCCTACGAGCAGTACTTC. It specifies CASSGPAMSSYEQYF.

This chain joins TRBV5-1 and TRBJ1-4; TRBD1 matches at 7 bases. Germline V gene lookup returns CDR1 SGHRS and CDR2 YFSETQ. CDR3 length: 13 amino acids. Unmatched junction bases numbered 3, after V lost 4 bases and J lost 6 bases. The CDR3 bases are TGCGCCAGCAGCGTCGGGACAGATGAAAAACTGTTTTTT. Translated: CASSVGTDEKLFF. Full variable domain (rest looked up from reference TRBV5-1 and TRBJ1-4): KAGVTQTPRYLIKTRGQQVTLSCSPISGHRSVSWYQQTPGQGLQFLFEYFSETQRNKGNFPGRFSGRQFSNSRSEMNVSTLELGDSALYLCASSVGTDEKLFFGSGTQLSVL.

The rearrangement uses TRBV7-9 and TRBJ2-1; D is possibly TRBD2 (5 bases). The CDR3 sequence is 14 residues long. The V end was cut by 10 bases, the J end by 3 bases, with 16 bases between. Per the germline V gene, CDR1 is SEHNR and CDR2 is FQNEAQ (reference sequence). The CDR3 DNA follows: TGTGCCACCGAGGGAGTAGTTCTCTACAATGAGCAGTTCTTC. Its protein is CATEGVVLYNEQFF.

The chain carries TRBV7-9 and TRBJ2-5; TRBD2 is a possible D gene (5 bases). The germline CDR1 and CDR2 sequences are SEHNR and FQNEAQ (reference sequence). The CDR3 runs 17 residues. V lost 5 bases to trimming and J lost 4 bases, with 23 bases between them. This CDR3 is CASSISWSMGGGETQYF. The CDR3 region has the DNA TGTGCCAGCAGCATCTCCTGGTCCATGGGCGGAGGAGAGACCCAGTACTTC.

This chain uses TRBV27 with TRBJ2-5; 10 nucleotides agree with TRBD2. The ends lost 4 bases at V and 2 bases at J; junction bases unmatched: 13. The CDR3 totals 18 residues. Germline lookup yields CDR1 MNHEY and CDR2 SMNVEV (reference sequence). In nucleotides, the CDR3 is TGTGCCAGCAGTTCCCGAGGGAGCGGGGGGGCAGGTCAAGAGACCCAGTACTTC. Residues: CASSSRGSGGAGQETQYF.

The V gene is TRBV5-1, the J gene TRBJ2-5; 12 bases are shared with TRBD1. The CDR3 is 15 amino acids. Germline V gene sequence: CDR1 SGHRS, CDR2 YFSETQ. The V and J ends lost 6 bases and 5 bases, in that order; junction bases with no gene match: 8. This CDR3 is CASTPGQGAGETQYF. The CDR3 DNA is TGCGCCAGCACTCCGGGACAGGGGGCCGGGGAGACCCAGTACTTC. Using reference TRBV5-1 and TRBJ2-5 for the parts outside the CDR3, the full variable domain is KAGVTQTPRYLIKTRGQQVTLSCSPISGHRSVSWYQQTPGQGLQFLFEYFSETQRNKGNFPGRFSGRQFSNSRSEMNVSTLELGDSALYLCASTPGQGAGETQYFGPGTRLLVL.

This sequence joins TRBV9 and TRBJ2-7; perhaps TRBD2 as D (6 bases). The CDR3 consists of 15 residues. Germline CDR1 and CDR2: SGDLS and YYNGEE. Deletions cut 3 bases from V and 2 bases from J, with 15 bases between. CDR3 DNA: TGTGCCAGCAGCGCCGGGGGAAGCTTGGCCTACGAGCAGTACTTC. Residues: CASSAGGSLAYEQYF.

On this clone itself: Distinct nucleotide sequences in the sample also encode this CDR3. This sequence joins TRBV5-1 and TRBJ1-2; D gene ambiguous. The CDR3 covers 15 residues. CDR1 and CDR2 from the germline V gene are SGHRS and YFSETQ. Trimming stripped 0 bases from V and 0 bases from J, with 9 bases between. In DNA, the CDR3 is TGCGCCAGCAGCTTGGAGACCGGAGCTAACTATGGCTACACCTTC. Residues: CASSLETGANYGYTF.

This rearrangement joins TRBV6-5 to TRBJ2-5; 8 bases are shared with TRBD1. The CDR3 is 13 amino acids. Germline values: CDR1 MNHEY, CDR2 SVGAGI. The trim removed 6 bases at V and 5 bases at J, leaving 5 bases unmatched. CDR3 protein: CASSRTGRETQYF. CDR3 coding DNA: TGTGCCAGCAGCAGGACAGGGCGCGAGACCCAGTACTTC.

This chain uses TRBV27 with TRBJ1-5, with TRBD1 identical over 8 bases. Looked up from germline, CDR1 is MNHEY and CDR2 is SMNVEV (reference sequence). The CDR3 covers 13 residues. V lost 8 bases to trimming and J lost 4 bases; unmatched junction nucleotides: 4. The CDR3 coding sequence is TGTGCCAGCGCCTGGACAGGGAATCAGCCCCAGCATTTT. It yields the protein CASAWTGNQPQHF.

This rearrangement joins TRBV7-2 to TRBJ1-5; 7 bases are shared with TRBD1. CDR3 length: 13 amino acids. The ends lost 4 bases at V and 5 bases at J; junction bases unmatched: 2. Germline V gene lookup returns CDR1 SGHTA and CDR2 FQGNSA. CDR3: CASSSQGDQPQHF. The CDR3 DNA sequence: TGTGCCAGCAGCTCTCAGGGGGATCAGCCCCAGCATTTT. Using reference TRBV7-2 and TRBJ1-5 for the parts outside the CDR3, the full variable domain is GAGVSQSPSNKVTEKGKDVELRCDPISGHTALYWYRQSLGQGLEFLIYFQGNSAPDKSGLPSDRFSAERTGGSVSTLTIQRTQQEDSAVYLCASSSQGDQPQHFGDGTRLSIL.

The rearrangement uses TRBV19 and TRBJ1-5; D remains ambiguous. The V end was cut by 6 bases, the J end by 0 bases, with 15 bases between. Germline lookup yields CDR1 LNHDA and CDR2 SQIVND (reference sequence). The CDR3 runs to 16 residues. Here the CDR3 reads CASRLLADYSNQPQHF. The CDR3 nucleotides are TGTGCCAGTAGGCTCCTTGCGGATTATAGCAATCAGCCCCAGCATTTT.

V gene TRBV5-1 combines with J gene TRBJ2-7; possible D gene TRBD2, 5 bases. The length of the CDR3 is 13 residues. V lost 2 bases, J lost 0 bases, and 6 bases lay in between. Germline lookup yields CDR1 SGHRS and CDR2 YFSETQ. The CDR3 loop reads CASSFGSSYEQYF. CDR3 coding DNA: TGCGCCAGCAGCTTTGGGAGCTCCTACGAGCAGTACTTC.

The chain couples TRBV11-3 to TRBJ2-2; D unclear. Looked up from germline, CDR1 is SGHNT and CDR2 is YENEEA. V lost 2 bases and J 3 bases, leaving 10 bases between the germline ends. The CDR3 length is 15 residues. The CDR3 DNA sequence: TGTGCCAGCAGCTTATTCTCAGGCGACACCGGGGAGCTGTTTTTT. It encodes CASSLFSGDTGELFF.

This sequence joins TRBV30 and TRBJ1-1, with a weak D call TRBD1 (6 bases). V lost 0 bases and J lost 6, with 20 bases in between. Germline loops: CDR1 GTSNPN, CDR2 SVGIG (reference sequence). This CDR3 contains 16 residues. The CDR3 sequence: CAWSVRDIRTQAEAFF. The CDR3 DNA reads TGTGCCTGGAGTGTACGGGACATAAGGACGCAAGCTGAAGCTTTCTTT.

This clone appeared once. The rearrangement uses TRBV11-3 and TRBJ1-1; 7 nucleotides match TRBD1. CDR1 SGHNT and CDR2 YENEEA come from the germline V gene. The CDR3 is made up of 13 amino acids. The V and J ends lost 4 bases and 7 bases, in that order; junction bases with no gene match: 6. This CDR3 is CASSYGQDREAFF. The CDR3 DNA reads TGTGCCAGCAGCTACGGACAGGACCGTGAAGCTTTCTTT.

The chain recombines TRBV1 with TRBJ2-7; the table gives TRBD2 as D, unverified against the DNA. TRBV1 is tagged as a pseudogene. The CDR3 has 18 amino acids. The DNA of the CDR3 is TGCACCAGCAGCCACGGGACTAGCGGGGAGGGTGCCTCCTACGAGCAGTACTTC. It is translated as CTSSHGTSGEGASYEQYF.

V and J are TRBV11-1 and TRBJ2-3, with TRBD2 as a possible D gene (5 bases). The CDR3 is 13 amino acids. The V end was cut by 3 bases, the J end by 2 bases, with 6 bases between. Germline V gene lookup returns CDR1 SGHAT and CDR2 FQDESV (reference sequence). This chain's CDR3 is CASSFGNTDTQYF. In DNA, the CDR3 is TGTGCCAGCAGCTTCGGGAACACAGATACGCAGTATTTT.

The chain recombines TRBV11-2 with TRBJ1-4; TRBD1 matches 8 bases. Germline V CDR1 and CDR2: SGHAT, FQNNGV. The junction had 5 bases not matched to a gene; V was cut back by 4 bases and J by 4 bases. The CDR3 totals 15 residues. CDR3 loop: CASSSQGVFNEKLFF. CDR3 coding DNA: TGTGCCAGCAGCTCACAGGGGGTTTTTAATGAAAAACTGTTTTTT.

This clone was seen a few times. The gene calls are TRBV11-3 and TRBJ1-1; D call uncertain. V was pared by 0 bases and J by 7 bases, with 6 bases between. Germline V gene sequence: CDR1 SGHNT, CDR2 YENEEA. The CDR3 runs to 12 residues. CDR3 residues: CASSLDQNEAFF. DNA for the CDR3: TGTGCCAGCAGCTTAGACCAGAATGAAGCTTTCTTT.

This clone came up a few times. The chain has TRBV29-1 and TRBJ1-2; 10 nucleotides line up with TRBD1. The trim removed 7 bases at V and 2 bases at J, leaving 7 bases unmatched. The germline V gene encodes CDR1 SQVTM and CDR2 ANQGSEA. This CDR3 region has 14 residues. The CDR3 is CSGNSGQGNYGYTF. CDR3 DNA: TGCAGCGGGAACTCGGGACAGGGGAACTATGGCTACACCTTC.

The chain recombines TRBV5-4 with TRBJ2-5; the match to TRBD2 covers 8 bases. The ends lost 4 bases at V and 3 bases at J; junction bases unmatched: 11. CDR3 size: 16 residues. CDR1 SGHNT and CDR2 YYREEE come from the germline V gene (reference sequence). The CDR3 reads CASSPLRGSGEETQYF. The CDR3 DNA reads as TGTGCCAGCAGCCCTCTCCGGGGTAGCGGGGAAGAGACCCAGTACTTC.

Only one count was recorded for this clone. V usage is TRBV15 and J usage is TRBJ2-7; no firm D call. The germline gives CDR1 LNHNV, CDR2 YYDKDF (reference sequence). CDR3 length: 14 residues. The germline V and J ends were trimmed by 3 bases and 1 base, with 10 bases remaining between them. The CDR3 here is CATSSDFLSYEQYF. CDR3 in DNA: TGTGCCACCAGCAGCGACTTCCTTTCCTACGAGCAGTACTTC.

The DNA for the CDR3 is TGTGCCAGCAGTTTATCTTGGCAGGGGGCGTACGAGCAGTACTTC. Amino acid sequence: CASSLSWQGAYEQYF. This chain joins TRBV27 and TRBJ2-7, with 8 bases identical to TRBD1. The CDR3 runs to 15 residues. The germline gives CDR1 MNHEY, CDR2 SMNVEV (reference sequence). Trimming at V came to 0 bases and at J to 4 bases, leaving 5 bases not matched to a gene.

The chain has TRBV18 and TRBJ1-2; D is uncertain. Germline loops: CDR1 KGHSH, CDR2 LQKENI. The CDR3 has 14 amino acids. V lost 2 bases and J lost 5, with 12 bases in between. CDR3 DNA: TGTGCCAGCTCACCATTAGAGGGAGGTTATGGCTACACCTTC. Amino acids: CASSPLEGGYGYTF.